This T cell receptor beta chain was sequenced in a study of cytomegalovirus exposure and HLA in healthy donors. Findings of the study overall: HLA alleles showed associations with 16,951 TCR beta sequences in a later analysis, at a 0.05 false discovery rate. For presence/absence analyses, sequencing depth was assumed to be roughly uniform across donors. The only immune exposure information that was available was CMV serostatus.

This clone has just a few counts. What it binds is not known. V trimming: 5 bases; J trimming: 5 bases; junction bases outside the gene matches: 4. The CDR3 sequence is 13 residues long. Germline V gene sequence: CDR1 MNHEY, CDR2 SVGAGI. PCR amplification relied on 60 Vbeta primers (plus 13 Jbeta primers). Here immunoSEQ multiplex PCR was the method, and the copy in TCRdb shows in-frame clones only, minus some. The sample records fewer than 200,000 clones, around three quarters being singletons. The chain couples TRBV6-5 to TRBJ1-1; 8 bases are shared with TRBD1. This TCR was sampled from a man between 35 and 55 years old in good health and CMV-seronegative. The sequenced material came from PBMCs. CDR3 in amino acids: CASSEGQVTEAFF. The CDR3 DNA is TGTGCCAGCAGTGAGGGACAGGTGACTGAAGCTTTCTTT.